These 17 T cell receptor beta chains were all obtained from the same sample, sequenced in a study of response to subunit inactivated influenza vaccine. TCRdb ran MiXCR on the RT-PCR reads and lists one entry per CDR3 protein. The sample has about 180,000 distinct CDR3 sequences, 9.2% seen once. The source material was non-naive T cells sorted from PBMCs, sampled on the day of vaccination. These TCRs come from a man between 45 and 60 years old who received an inactivated influenza vaccine.

V usage is TRBV12-3 or TRBV12-4 and J usage is TRBJ1-1; D is unresolved. The V end lost 7 bases, the J end lost 2 bases, and 11 bases lay between the germline ends. There are 13 residues in the CDR3. The CDR3 DNA is TGTGCCAGCACCCAGCAGCTAAACACTGAAGCTTTCTTT. This sequence encodes CASTQQLNTEAFF.

This clonotype was seen repeatedly, ten times or more. The chain is built from TRBV7-9 and TRBJ2-2; a weak D match, TRBD2 (5 bases). The V gene's germline CDR1 is SEHNR and CDR2 FQNEAQ (reference sequence). This CDR3 is 17 amino acids long. The germline V and J ends were trimmed by 3 bases and 4 bases, with 18 bases remaining between them. The CDR3 DNA reads TGTGCCAGCAGCTTGTATCCTGTGTCTAGCCTCACCGGGGAGCTGTTTTTT. Its protein is CASSLYPVSSLTGELFF.

This clonotype was seen a few times. The genes are TRBV11-3 and TRBJ2-1; D unresolved. Trimming stripped 1 base from V and 4 bases from J, with 8 bases between. Germline loops: CDR1 SGHNT, CDR2 YENEEA. There are 14 residues in the CDR3. CDR3 nucleotide sequence: TGTGCCAGCAGCTTAGGACGGATGTACAATGAGCAGTTCTTC. Its protein product is CASSLGRMYNEQFF.

Comment on this clonotype: A much larger clone sits a single nucleotide away, making a read error possible. The chain combines TRBV10-3 with TRBJ1-6; D gene unclear. CDR3 length equals 15 residues. Germline loops: CDR1 ENHRY, CDR2 SYGVKD. Here the CDR3 DNA reads TGTGACATCAGCGAATTGGAAGGAGATAATTCACCCCTCCACTTT. It codes for CDISELEGDNSPLHF.

This clonotype has a handful of counts. This chain links TRBV6-5 with TRBJ2-7; D is unclear. CDR1 is MNHEY and CDR2 is SVGAGI in the germline V gene. The V end lost 0 bases, the J end lost 5 bases, and 11 bases lay between the germline ends. CDR3 length equals 14 residues. In DNA, the CDR3 is TGTGCCAGCAGTTACTCTCTGGGTTCGGACGAGCAGTACTTC. As protein: CASSYSLGSDEQYF.

The table lists this clonotype with many counts. The chain recombines TRBV6-2 or TRBV6-3 with TRBJ2-4; possibly TRBD1 for D (6 bases). Germline V gene data show CDR1 as MNHEY and CDR2 as SVGEGT. The CDR3 is 18 residues long. V was cut by 10 bases and J by 0 bases, with 25 bases left in between. Here the CDR3 DNA reads TGTGCCACCGCGTCATACCTAGGGGGACGGTTAGCCAAAAACATTCAGTACTTC. Residues: CATASYLGGRLAKNIQYF.

The table lists this clonotype with a few counts. The V call is TRBV28, the J call TRBJ2-2; maybe TRBD2 (6 bases). Germline CDR1 is MDHEN and CDR2 is SYDVKM. This CDR3 has 14 residues. The V end was cut by 7 bases, the J end by 6 bases, with 15 bases between. CDR3 coding DNA: TGTGCCAGCAACCTCTCCGGGGGAGCCGGGGAGCTGTTTTTT. Amino acid sequence: CASNLSGGAGELFF.

Many counts were recorded for this clonotype. V is TRBV7-2 and J is TRBJ1-1; D is unresolved. Trimming stripped 1 base from V and 1 base from J, with 4 bases between. This CDR3 has 13 amino acids. Germline CDR1 is SGHTA and CDR2 is FQGNSA. The chain's CDR3 is CASSLVQNTEAFF. The CDR3 coding sequence is TGTGCCAGCAGCTTAGTACAGAACACTGAAGCTTTCTTT.

This chain uses TRBV11-2 with TRBJ2-7, with 16 bases lining up with TRBD2. The V and J ends lost 2 bases and 4 bases, in that order; junction bases with no gene match: 2. Germline CDR1 SGHAT, CDR2 FQNNGV. The CDR3 totals 16 residues. CDR3 nucleotide sequence: TGTGCCAGCAGCTTACCGGGACTAGCGGGAGGGTACGAGCAGTACTTC. Translated: CASSLPGLAGGYEQYF.

This clonotype has a count of ten or more. The V call is TRBV6-5, the J call TRBJ1-2; D uncertain. The germline gives CDR1 MNHEY, CDR2 SVGAGI. Trimming cost V 2 bases and J 0 bases, with 4 bases left between them. The CDR3 sequence is 13 residues long. The CDR3 loop reads CASSYRANYGYTF. CDR3 bases: TGTGCCAGCAGTTACAGGGCTAACTATGGCTACACCTTC.

This clonotype was counted between two and nine times. The V gene is TRBV10-1, the J gene TRBJ2-5, with TRBD2 matching over 8 bases. Germline values: CDR1 WNHNN, CDR2 SYGVQD (reference sequence). V was pared by 3 bases and J by 5 bases, with 5 bases of the junction left unmatched. The CDR3 totals 14 residues. The CDR3 spells CASSDSGGPETQYF. CDR3 bases: TGCGCCAGCAGTGACTCGGGGGGGCCGGAGACCCAGTACTTC.

The gene calls are TRBV5-1 and TRBJ2-1; weak D call: TRBD1 (5 bases). This CDR3 spans 16 amino acids. V was shortened by 0 bases and J by 7 bases, with 17 bases between the two germline ends. Germline V gene sequence: CDR1 SGHRS, CDR2 YFSETQ. CDR3 sequence (DNA): TGCGCCAGCAGCTTGGCAGGGCTGGGCTATGTAAATGAGCAGTTCTTC. It encodes CASSLAGLGYVNEQFF.

This clonotype was observed a few times. V and J are TRBV5-1 and TRBJ2-5, with D maybe TRBD1 (6 bases). V gave up 4 bases and J gave up 5 bases, with 12 bases separating them. Germline assignment: CDR1 SGHRS and CDR2 YFSETQ. The CDR3 sequence is 13 residues long. The CDR3 DNA follows: TGCGCCAGCAGCATTGGGACATTGGAGACCCAGTACTTC. Translated, it gives CASSIGTLETQYF.

The rearrangement joins TRBV6-5 to TRBJ1-1, with 11 bases aligning to TRBD1. The germline V gene encodes CDR1 MNHEY and CDR2 SVGAGI. Trimming at V came to 4 bases and at J to 0 bases, leaving 13 bases not matched to a gene. The CDR3 loop spans 19 amino acids. Here the CDR3 DNA reads TGTGCCAGCAGTTTAAGTGGACAGGGGGCAGGATTGATGAACACTGAAGCTTTCTTT. It encodes CASSLSGQGAGLMNTEAFF.

The chain is built from TRBV5-1 and TRBJ2-1; 11 bases map to TRBD2. Per the germline V gene, CDR1 is SGHRS and CDR2 is YFSETQ. The CDR3 covers 16 residues. J lost 10 bases, V lost 1 base, and 10 bases had no gene match. The CDR3 region has the DNA TGCGCCAGCAGCTTGACCACTAGCGGGGGCTCTAGGGAGCAGTTCTTC. This translates into CASSLTTSGGSREQFF.

This clonotype was observed a few times. This chain uses TRBV29-1 with TRBJ2-7; the match to TRBD1 covers 7 bases. Trimming removed 5 bases from V and 7 bases from J; junction bases left unmatched: 11. This CDR3 contains 13 residues. Germline values: CDR1 SQVTM, CDR2 ANQGSEA. The CDR3 bases are TGCAGCGTTTCCATGACAGGGAGCGGTGAGCAGTACTTC. Protein product: CSVSMTGSGEQYF.

This clonotype was seen a few times. The chain uses TRBV18 and TRBJ1-4; 8 bases line up with TRBD1. CDR3 length: 16 amino acids. J was trimmed by 4 bases and V by 3 bases; bases with no gene match: 7. Germline CDR1 reads KGHSH; CDR2 reads LQKENI. The CDR3 loop reads CASSPDRGIGNEKLFF. CDR3 nucleotide sequence: TGTGCCAGCTCACCCGACAGGGGCATTGGTAATGAAAAACTGTTTTTT. The whole variable domain, remainder taken from reference TRBV18 and TRBJ1-4, is NAGVMQNPRHLVRRRGQEARLRCSPMKGHSHVYWYRQLPEEGLKFMVYLQKENIIDESGMPKERFSAEFPKEGPSILRIQQVVRGDSAAYFCASSPDRGIGNEKLFFGSGTQLSVL.